The entry below gives a single T cell receptor beta chain sequence along with its context. What it binds is unknown. The total RNA that was extracted per sample amounted to at least 5 micrograms. The record originates from a study of blood T cells in healthy people across ages. Study-level points and caveats: Versus aged donors, long-lived donors had higher diversity and more naive CD4+ cells. CMV infection status of these donors was not known.

V was trimmed by 5 bases and J by 6 bases, leaving 14 bases between them. Germline assignment: CDR1 SEHNR and CDR2 FQNEAQ (reference sequence). The CDR3 is 14 residues long. A second PCR of 7 to 11 cycles used a sample-barcoded 5' primer and a J-beta primer mix. TCRdb reprocessed the 5' RACE reads with MiXCR, giving one entry per CDR3 protein. The repertoire holds about 1.4 million distinct CDR3 sequences, with roughly 60% as singletons. Material: blood. This rearrangement joins TRBV7-9 to TRBJ2-1; no clear D gene. This TCR was recovered from a young man in good health. Here the CDR3 DNA reads TGTGCCAGCAGCCCCCTCAACTCCATCAATGAGCAGTTCTTC. Its protein is CASSPLNSINEQFF.